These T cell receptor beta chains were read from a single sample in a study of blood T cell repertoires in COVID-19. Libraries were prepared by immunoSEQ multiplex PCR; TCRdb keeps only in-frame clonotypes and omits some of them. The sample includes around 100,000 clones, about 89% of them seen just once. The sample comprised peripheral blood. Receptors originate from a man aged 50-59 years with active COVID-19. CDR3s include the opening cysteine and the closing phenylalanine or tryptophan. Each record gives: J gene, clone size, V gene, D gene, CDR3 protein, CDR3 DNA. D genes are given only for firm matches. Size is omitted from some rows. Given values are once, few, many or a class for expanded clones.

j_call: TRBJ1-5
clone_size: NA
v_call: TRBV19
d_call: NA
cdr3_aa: CASSVTRDQPQHF
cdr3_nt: TGTGCCAGTAGTGTGACCCGGGATCAGCCCCAGCATTTT

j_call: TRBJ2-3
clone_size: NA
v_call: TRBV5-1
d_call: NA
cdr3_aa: CASSLGHEGADTQYF
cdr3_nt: TGCGCCAGCAGCTTGGGACATGAAGGTGCAGATACGCAGTATTTT

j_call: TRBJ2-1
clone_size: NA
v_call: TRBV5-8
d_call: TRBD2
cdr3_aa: CASSLGLAGSLPMDEQFF
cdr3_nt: TGTGCCAGCAGCCTGGGACTAGCGGGGAGCCTCCCCATGGATGAGCAGTTCTTC

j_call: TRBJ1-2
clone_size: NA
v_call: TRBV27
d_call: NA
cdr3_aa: CASSSRRGRGYYGYTF
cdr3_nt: TGTGCCAGCTCCAGCCGACGCGGCAGGGGATATTATGGCTACACCTTC

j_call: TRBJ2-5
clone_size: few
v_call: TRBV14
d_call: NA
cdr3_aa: CASSQARGTLETQYF
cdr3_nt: TGTGCCAGCAGCCAAGCACGCGGGACTTTAGAGACCCAGTACTTC

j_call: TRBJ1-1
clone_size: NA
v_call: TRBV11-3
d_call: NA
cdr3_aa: CASRPRGSEAFF
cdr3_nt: TGTGCCAGCAGACCACGGGGGTCTGAAGCTTTCTTT

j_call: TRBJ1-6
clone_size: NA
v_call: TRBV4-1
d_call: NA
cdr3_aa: CASSQDWRALSSYNSPLHF
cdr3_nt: TGCGCCAGCAGCCAAGATTGGAGGGCCTTGAGCTCCTATAATTCACCCCTCCACTTT

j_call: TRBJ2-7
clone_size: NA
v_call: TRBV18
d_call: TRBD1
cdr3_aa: CASSPGQGVYEQYF
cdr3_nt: TGTGCCAGCTCACCGGGACAGGGGGTATACGAGCAGTACTTC

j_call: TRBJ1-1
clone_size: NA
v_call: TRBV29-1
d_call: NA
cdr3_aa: CSGGQPRGTEAFF
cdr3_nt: TGCAGCGGTGGACAGCCCCGGGGCACTGAAGCTTTCTTT

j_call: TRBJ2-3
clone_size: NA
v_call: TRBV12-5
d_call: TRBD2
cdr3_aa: CASLLAGADTQYF
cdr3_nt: TGTGCTAGTCTGCTAGCGGGAGCAGATACGCAGTATTTT

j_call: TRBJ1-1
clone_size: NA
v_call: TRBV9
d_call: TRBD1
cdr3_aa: CASSLQGQNTEAFF
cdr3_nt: TGTGCCAGCAGCTTACAGGGGCAGAACACTGAAGCTTTCTTT

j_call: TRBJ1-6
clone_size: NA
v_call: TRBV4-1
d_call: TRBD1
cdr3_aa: CASSQDNRQGINSPLHF
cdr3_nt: TGCGCCAGCAGCCAAGATAACCGACAGGGAATAAATTCACCCCTCCACTTT

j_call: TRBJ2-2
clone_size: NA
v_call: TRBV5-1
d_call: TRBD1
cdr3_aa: CASSLSPGGGTGELFF
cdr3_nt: TGCGCCAGCAGCTTGTCCCCAGGGGGCGGCACCGGGGAGCTGTTTTTT

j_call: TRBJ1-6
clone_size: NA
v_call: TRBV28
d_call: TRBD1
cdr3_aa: CASSHGQVDNSPLHF
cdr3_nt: TGTGCCAGCAGTCACGGACAGGTAGATAATTCACCCCTCCACTTT

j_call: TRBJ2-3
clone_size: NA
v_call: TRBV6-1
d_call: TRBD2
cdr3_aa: CASSEGPAGVTDTQYF
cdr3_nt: TGTGCCAGCAGTGAAGGCCCAGCGGGGGTCACAGATACGCAGTATTTT

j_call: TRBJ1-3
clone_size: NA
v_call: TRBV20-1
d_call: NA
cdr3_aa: CSASGGKGNTIYF
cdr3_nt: TGCAGTGCTAGTGGGGGCAAAGGAAACACCATATATTTT

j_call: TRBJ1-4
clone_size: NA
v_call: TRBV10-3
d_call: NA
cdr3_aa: CAISGLASNEKLFF
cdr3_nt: TGTGCCATCAGTGGACTGGCTTCTAATGAAAAACTGTTTTTT

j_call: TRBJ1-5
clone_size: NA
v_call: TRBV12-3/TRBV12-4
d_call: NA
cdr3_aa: CASSFSGDQPQHF
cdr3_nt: TGTGCCAGCAGTTTTTCAGGGGATCAGCCCCAGCATTTT

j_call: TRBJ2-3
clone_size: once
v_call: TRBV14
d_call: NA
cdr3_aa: CASSQTLVADTQYF
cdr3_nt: TGTGCCAGCAGCCAAACCCTAGTTGCAGATACGCAGTATTTT

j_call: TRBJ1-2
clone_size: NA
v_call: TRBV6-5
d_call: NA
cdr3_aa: CASSSHSYGYTF
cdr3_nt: TGTGCCAGCAGCTCCCACAGCTATGGCTACACCTTC

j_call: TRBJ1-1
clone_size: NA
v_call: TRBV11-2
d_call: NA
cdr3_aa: CASRPRAGKMNTEAFF
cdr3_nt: TGTGCCAGCCGCCCGCGCGCAGGGAAAATGAACACTGAAGCTTTCTTT

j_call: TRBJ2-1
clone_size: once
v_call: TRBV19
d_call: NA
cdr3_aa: CASIADEQFF
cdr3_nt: TGTGCCAGTATAGCAGATGAGCAGTTCTTC

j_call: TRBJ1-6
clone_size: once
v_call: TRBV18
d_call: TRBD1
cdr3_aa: CASSSTGGPLHF
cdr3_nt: TGTGCCAGCTCAAGCACAGGGGGACCCCTCCACTTT

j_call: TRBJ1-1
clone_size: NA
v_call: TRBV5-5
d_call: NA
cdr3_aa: CASSWGVSASEAFF
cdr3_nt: TGTGCCAGCAGCTGGGGGGTCTCCGCCAGTGAAGCTTTCTTT

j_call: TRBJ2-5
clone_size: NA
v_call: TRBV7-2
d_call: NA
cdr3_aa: CASSLDTFNGETQYF
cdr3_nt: TGTGCCAGCAGCTTAGACACCTTTAACGGGGAGACCCAGTACTTC

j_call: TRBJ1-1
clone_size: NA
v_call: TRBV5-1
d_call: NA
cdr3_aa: CASSSGWGVGTEAFF
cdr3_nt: TGCGCCAGCAGCTCCGGTTGGGGGGTAGGCACTGAAGCTTTCTTT

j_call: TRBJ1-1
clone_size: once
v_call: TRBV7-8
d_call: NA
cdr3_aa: CASSFLTGKDTEAFF
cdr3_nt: TGTGCCAGCAGCTTCTTAACAGGAAAGGACACTGAAGCTTTCTTT

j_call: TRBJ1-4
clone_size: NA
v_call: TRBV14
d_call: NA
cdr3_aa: CASSQDLRGEKLFF
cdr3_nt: TGTGCCAGCAGCCAAGATCTTCGAGGAGAAAAACTGTTTTTT

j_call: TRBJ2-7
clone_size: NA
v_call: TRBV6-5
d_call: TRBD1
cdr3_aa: CASRHIRDSEQYF
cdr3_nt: TGTGCCAGCAGACACATACGGGACAGCGAGCAGTACTTC

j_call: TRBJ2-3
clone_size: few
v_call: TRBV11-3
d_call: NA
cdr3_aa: CASSYRGWDTQYF
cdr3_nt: TGTGCCAGCAGCTATCGGGGGTGGGATACGCAGTATTTT

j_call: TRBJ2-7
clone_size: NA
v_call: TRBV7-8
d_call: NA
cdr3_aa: CASSLVSNYEQYF
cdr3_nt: TGTGCCAGCAGCTTAGTCAGTAACTACGAGCAGTACTTC

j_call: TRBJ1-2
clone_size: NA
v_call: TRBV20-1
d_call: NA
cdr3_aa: CSARGTGGYTF
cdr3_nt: TGCAGTGCTAGAGGTACAGGAGGCTACACCTTC

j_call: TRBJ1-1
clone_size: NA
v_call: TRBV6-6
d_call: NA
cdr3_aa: CATVSGTMNTEAFF
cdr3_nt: TGTGCCACCGTTTCCGGGACAATGAACACTGAAGCTTTCTTT

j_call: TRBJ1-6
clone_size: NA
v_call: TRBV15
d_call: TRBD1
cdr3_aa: CATSTRTGLNSSPLHF
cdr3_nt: TGTGCCACCAGCACCCGGACAGGGCTGAATTCTTCACCCCTCCACTTT

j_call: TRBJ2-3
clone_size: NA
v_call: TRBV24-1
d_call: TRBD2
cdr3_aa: CATSGGSRATDTQYF
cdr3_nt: TGTGCCACCAGTGGCGGGAGTCGGGCCACAGATACGCAGTATTTT

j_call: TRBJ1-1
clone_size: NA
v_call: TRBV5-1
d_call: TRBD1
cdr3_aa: CASSLIPGQVNTEAFF
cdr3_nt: TGCGCCAGCAGCTTGATACCGGGACAGGTGAACACTGAAGCTTTCTTT

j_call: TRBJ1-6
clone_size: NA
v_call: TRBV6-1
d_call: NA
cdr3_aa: CASSGRLGTPNNSPLHF
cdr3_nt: TGTGCCAGCAGTGGTAGACTGGGGACACCAAATAATTCACCCCTCCACTTT

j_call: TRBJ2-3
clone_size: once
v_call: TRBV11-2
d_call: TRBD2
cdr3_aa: CASRPSGGTDTQYF
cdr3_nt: TGTGCCAGCAGGCCCAGCGGGGGCACAGATACGCAGTATTTT

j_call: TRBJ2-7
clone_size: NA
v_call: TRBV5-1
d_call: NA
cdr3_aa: CASSLSSFTYEQYF
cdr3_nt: TGCGCCAGCAGCTTGAGCTCCTTCACTTACGAGCAGTACTTC

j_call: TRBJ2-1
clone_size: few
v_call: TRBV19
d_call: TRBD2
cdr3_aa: CASLAGGPVNEQFF
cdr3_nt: TGTGCCAGTTTAGCGGGAGGGCCGGTCAATGAGCAGTTCTTC

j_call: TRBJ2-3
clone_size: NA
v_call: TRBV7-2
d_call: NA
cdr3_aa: CASSLVGGTDTQYF
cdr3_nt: TGTGCCAGCAGCTTAGTTGGAGGAACAGATACGCAGTATTTT

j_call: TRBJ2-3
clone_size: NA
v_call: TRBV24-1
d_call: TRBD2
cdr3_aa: CATGLADFTDTQYF
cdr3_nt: TGTGCCACTGGACTAGCGGATTTCACAGATACGCAGTATTTT

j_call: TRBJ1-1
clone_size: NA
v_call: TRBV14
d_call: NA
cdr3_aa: CASSSQGYTEAFF
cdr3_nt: TGTGCCAGCAGCTCGCAGGGTTACACTGAAGCTTTCTTT

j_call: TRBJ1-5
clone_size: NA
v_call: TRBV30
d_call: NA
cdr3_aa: CAWSAGSNQPQHF
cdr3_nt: TGTGCCTGGAGTGCGGGGAGCAATCAGCCCCAGCATTTT

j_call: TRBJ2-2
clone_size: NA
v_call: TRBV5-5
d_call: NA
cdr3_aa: CASSFSGNTGELFF
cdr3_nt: TGTGCCAGCAGCTTCTCGGGGAACACCGGGGAGCTGTTTTTT

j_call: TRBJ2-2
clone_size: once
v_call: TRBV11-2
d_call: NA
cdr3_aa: CASSRTNTGELFF
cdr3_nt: TGTGCCAGCAGCCGTACGAACACCGGGGAGCTGTTTTTT

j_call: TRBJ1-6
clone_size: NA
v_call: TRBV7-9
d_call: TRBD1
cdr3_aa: CASSTGTDNSPLHF
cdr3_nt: TGTGCCAGCAGCACCGGGACAGATAATTCACCCCTCCACTTT

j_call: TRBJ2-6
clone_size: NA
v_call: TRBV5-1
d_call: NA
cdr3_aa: CASSSDGQRMDVLTF
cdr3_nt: TGCGCCAGCAGCTCGGATGGACAGCGAATGGACGTCCTGACTTTC